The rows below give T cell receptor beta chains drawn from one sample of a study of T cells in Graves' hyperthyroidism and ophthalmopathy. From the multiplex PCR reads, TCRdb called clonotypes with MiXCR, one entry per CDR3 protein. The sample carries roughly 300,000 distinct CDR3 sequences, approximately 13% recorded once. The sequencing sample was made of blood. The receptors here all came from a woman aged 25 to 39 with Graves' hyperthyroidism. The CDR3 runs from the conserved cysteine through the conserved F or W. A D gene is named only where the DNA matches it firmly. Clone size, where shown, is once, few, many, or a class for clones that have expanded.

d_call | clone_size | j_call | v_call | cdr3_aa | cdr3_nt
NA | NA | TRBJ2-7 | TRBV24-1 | CATNAGPAYEQYF | TGTGCCACCAATGCAGGGCCGGCCTACGAGCAGTACTTC
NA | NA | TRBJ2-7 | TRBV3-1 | CASSQGLRGGGGYEQYF | TGTGCCAGCAGCCAAGGGCTCAGGGGCGGCGGGGGTTATGAGCAGTACTTC
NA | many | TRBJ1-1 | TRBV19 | CASSIDYGGNEAFF | TGTGCCAGTAGTATAGATTACGGTGGAAATGAAGCTTTCTTT
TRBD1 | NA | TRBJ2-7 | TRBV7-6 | CASSQGASDIYEQYF | TGTGCCAGCAGTCAGGGGGCTAGTGACATCTACGAGCAGTACTTC
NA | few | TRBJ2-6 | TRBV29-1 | CSVEDWGRPGANVLTF | TGCAGCGTTGAAGATTGGGGTAGGCCGGGGGCCAACGTCCTGACTTTC
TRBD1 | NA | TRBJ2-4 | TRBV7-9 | CASSLWTGLLDIQYF | TGTGCCAGCAGCCTCTGGACAGGCCTTCTTGACATTCAGTACTTC
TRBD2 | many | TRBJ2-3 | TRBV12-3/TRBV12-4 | CASRPGGSGRGDTQYF | TGTGCCAGCAGACCCGGGGGTAGCGGGAGAGGAGATACGCAGTATTTT
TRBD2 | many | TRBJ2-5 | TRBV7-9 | CASSLALSSGRETQYF | TGTGCCAGCAGCTTAGCGCTGTCTAGCGGGAGGGAGACCCAGTACTTC
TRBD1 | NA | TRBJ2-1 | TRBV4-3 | CASSPTGAYNERFF | TGCGCCAGCAGCCCAACAGGGGCTTACAATGAGCGGTTCTTC
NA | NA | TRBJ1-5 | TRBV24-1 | CATSDNRGVGNQPQHF | TGTGCCACCAGTGATAATAGGGGTGTGGGCAATCAGCCCCAGCATTTT
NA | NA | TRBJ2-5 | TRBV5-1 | CASSLIGQLQDTQYF | TGCGCCAGCAGCCTGATCGGACAGCTACAAGATACCCAGTACTTC
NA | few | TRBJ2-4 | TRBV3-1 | CASSVGEAKNIQYF | TGTGCCAGCAGCGTGGGGGAAGCCAAAAACATTCAGTACTTC
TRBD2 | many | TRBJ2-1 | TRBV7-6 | CASSFNRAGKNEQFF | TGTGCCAGCAGCTTCAACCGAGCGGGAAAGAATGAGCAGTTCTTC
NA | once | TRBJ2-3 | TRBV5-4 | CASRKGEFTDTQYF | TGTGCCAGCAGGAAAGGGGAGTTCACAGATACGCAGTATTTT
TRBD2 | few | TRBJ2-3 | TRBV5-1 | CASSLDSGSGADTQYF | TGCGCCAGCAGCTTGGACAGCGGGAGTGGAGCAGATACGCAGTATTTT
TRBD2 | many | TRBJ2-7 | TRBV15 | CATSRDRVYSGPLKQQYF | TGTGCCACCAGCAGAGATCGAGTCTATAGCGGGCCCCTTAAGCAGCAGTACTTC
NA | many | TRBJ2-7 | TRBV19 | CASSIVGDRPYEQYF | TGTGCCAGTAGTATAGTAGGAGACAGACCCTACGAGCAGTACTTC
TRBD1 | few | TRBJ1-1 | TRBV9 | CASSAVDRISLEAFF | TGTGCCAGCAGCGCCGTGGACAGGATTTCTCTTGAAGCTTTCTTT
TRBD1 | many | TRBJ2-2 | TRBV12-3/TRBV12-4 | CASQPRDRNTGELFF | TGTGCCAGCCAACCCCGGGACAGGAACACCGGGGAGCTGTTTTTT
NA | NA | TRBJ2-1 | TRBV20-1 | CSASPSLYNEQFF | TGCAGTGCTAGTCCCTCCCTCTACAATGAGCAGTTCTTC
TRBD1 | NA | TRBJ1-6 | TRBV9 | CASSWEDRVDSPLHF | TGTGCCAGCAGCTGGGAGGACAGGGTCGACTCACCCCTCCACTTT
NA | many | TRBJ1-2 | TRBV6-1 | CASSYGSGSGYGYTF | TGTGCCAGCAGTTACGGTTCGGGGTCCGGCTATGGCTACACCTTC
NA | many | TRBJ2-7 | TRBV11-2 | CASSLVGGLGYEQYF | TGTGCCAGCAGCTTAGTGGGCGGGCTGGGCTACGAGCAGTACTTC
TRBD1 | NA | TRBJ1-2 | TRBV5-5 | CASASPKQGNYGYTF | TGTGCCAGCGCCTCCCCCAAACAGGGGAACTATGGCTACACCTTC
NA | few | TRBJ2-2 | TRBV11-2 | CASIELRGAGELFF | TGTGCCAGCATCGAATTGCGGGGAGCCGGGGAGTTGTTTTTT
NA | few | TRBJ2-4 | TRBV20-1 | CSGLPRDSTIQYF | TGCAGCGGACTGCCTAGGGACTCCACCATTCAGTACTTC
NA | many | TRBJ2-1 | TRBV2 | CASSVGLSYNEQFF | TGTGCCAGCAGTGTAGGGCTGTCCTACAATGAGCAGTTCTTC
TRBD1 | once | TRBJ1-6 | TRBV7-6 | CASSLGLRTGGSPLHF | TGTGCCAGCAGCTTAGGGCTCCGGACAGGGGGTTCACCCCTCCACTTT